Detailed here is one T cell receptor beta chain. The material for each subset, its genomic DNA, was split evenly across several immunoSEQ plates. Profiled with immunoSEQ multiplex PCR; TCRdb holds only in-frame clones, not every one. This table has roughly 2 million clones, over 85% appearing once. The naive CD8 population came from CD45RO-negative cells selected for CCR7, without terminally differentiated effector memory CD45RA+ cells. The sample originates from a study of shared clonotypes between healthy human individuals. Study background: Donors had three CD4 naive, three CD4 memory, two CD8 naive and one CD8 memory plate apiece.

The CDR3 has 17 amino acids. Trimming shortened V by 9 bases and J by 1 base, and 23 bases separated the two germline ends. Germline CDR1 reads MNHEY; CDR2 reads SMNVEV (reference sequence). The V gene is TRBV27, the J gene TRBJ2-3, with a possible D match to TRBD1 (6 bases). The clonotype was recovered from a man between 18 and 35 years old in good health. Source material: naive CD8+ T cells sorted from blood. DNA for the CDR3: TGTGCCAGTTCGGACAGTAGGTACTATAGGGGCACAGATACGCAGTATTTT. Its protein is CASSDSRYYRGTDTQYF.